This T cell receptor beta chain comes out of a study of beta chain features in type 1 diabetes. Study at large: In all, approximately 110 million sorted cells from all samples were analyzed. General study points: cDNA-based sequencing might over-represent cells highly expressing TCR.

Using CD45RO/CCR7/CD25/CD127/CD95/CD27, CD4+ naive, central memory, regulatory and stem cell-like memory cells were sorted. Note on this clone: Its antigen is still unknown.

Isolated RNA was reverse transcribed in full, so expressed TCRB transcripts were sequenced. Clones were sequenced by immunoSEQ multiplex PCR, and TCRdb holds only the in-frame ones, with some missing. The table includes 35,000 or so clones, 50% to 75% detected once. The germline V and J ends were trimmed by 1 base and 3 bases, with 19 bases remaining between them. The CDR3 runs 17 residues. The germline V gene encodes CDR1 LGHNA and CDR2 YNFKEQ. The rearrangement uses TRBV4-2 and TRBJ2-7, with D perhaps matching TRBD2 (6 bases). The sample taken for sequencing was Tregs from blood. The sequence derives from a woman aged 25 to 39 in good health. The CDR3 here is CASSQVAVDASLYEQYF. The DNA of the CDR3 is TGTGCCAGCAGCCAAGTAGCGGTCGACGCCTCTCTCTACGAGCAGTACTTC.